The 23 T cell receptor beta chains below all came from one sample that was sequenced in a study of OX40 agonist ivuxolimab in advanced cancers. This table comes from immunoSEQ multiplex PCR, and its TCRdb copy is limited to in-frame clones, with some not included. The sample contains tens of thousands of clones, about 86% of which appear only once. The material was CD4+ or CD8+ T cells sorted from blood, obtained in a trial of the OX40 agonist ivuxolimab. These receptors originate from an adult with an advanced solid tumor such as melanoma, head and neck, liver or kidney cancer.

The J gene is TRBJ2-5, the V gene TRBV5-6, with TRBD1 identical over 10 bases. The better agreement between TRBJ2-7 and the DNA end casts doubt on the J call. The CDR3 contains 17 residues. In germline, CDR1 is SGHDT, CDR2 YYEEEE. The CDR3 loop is CASSLGRTGGWAYEQYF. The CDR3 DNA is TGTGCCAGCAGCTTAGGCCGGACAGGGGGATGGGCCTACGAGCAGTACTTC.

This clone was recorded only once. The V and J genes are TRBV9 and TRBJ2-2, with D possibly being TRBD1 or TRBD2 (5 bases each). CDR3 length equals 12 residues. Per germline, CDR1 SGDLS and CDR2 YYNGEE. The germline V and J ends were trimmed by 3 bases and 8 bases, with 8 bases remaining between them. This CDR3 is CASSGGLGELFF. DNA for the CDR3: TGTGCCAGCAGCGGGGGGTTAGGGGAGCTGTTTTTT.

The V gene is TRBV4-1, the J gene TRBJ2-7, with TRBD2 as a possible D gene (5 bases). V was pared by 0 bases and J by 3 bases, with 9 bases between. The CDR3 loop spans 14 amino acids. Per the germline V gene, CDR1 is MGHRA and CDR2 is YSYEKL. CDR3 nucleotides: TGCGCCAGCAGCCAAGATCCGGGGAACTACGAGCAGTACTTC. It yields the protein CASSQDPGNYEQYF.

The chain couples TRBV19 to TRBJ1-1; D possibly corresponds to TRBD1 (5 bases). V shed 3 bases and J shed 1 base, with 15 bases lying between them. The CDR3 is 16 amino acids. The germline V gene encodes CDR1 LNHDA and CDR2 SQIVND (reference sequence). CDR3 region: CASSIWSPGKNTEAFF. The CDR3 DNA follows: TGTGCCAGTAGTATTTGGTCGCCAGGGAAGAACACTGAAGCTTTCTTT.

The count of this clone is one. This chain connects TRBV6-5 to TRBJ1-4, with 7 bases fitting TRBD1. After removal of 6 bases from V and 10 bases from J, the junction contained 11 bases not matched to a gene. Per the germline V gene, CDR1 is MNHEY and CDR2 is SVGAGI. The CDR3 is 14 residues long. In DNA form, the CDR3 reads TGTGCCAGCAGGCCCGACAGGGTAATCGGAAAACTGTTTTTT. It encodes CASRPDRVIGKLFF.

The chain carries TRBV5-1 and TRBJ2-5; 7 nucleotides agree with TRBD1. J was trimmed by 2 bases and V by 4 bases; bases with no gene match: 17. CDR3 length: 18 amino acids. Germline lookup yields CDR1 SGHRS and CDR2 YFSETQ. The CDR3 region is CASSTLGQRVASQETQYF. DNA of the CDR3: TGCGCCAGCAGCACGTTGGGACAGAGAGTAGCTTCACAAGAGACCCAGTACTTC.

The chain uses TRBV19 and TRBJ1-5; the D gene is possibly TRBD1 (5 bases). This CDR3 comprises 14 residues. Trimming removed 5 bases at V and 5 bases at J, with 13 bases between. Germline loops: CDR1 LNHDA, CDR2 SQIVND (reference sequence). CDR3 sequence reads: CASSGTAWDQPQHF. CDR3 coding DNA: TGTGCCAGTAGTGGGACTGCGTGGGATCAGCCCCAGCATTTT.

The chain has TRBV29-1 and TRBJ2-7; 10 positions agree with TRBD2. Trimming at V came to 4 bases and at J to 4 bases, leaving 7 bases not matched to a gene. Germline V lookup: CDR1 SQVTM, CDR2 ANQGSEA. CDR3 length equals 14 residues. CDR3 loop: CSVGLAGARYEQYF. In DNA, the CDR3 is TGCAGCGTTGGGCTAGCGGGAGCCCGATACGAGCAGTACTTC.

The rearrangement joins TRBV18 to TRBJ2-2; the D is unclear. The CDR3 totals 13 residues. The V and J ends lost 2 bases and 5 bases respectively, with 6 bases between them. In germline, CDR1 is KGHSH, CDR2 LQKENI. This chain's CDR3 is CASSPGRTGELFF. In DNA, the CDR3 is TGTGCCAGCTCACCAGGACGGACCGGGGAGCTGTTTTTT.

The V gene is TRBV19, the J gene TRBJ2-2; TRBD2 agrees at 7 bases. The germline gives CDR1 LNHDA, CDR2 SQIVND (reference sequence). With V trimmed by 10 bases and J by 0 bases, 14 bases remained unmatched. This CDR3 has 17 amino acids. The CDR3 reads CATTRRGGSANTGELFF. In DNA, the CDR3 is TGTGCCACCACCCGTCGCGGGGGATCGGCGAACACCGGGGAGCTGTTTTTT.

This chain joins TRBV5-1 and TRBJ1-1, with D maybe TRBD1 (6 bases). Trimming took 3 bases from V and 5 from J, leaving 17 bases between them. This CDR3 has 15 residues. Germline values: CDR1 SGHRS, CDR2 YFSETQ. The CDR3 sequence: CASSYYTGGRTEAFF. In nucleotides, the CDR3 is TGCGCCAGCAGCTACTATACGGGGGGCCGGACTGAAGCTTTCTTT.

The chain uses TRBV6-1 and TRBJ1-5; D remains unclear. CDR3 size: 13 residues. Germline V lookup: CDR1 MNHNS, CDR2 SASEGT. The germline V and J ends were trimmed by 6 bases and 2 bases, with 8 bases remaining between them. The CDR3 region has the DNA TGTGCCAGCAGCCCTGGGGGCAATCAGCCCCAGCATTTT. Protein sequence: CASSPGGNQPQHF.

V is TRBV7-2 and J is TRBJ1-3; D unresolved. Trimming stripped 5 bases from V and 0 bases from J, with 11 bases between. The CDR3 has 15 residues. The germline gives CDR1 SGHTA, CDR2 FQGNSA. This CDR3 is CASSPQAISGNTIYF. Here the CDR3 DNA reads TGTGCCAGCAGCCCCCAGGCCATCTCTGGAAACACCATATATTTT.

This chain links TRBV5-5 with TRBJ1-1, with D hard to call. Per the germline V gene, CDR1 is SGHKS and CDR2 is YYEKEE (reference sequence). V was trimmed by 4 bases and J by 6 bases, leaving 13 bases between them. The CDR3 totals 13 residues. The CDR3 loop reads CASSPFDLPEAFF. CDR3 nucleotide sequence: TGTGCCAGCAGCCCCTTCGACTTACCTGAAGCTTTCTTT.

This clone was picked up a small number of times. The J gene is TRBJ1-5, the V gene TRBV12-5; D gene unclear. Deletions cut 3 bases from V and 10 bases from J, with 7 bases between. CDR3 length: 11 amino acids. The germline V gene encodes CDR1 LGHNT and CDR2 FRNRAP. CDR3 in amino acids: CASGLESPQHF. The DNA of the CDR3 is TGTGCTAGTGGTTTAGAAAGTCCCCAGCATTTT.

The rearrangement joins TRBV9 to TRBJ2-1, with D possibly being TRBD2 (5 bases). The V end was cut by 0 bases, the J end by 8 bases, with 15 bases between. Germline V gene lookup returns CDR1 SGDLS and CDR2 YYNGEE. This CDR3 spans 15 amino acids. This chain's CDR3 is CASSVDPGMRDEQFF. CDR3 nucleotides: TGTGCCAGCAGCGTAGATCCAGGCATGCGGGATGAGCAGTTCTTC.

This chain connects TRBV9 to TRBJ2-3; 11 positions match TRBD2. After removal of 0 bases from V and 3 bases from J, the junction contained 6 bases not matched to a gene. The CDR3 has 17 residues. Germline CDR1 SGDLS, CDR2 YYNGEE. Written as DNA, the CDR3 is TGTGCCAGCAGCGTAGGTGTACTAGCGGGGGTGACAGATACGCAGTATTTT. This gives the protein CASSVGVLAGVTDTQYF. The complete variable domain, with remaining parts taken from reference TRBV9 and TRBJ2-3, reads DSGVTQTPKHLITATGQRVTLRCSPRSGDLSVYWYQQSLDQGLQFLIQYYNGEERAKGNILERFSAQQFPDLHSELNLSSLELGDSALYFCASSVGVLAGVTDTQYFGPGTRLTVL.

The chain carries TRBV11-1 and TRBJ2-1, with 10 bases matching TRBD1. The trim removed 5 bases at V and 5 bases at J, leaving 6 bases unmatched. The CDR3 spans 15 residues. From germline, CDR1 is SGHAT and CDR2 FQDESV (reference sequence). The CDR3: CASSIGQGVDNEQFF. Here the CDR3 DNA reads TGTGCCAGCAGCATCGGACAGGGGGTGGACAATGAGCAGTTCTTC.

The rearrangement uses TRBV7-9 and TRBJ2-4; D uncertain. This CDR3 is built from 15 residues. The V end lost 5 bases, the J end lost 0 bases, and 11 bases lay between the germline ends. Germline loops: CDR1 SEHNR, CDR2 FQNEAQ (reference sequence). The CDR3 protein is CASSQAVLAKNIQYF. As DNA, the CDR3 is TGTGCCAGCAGCCAGGCAGTACTAGCCAAAAACATTCAGTACTTC. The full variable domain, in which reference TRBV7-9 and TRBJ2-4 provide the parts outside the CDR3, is DTGVSQNPRHKITKRGQNVTFRCDPISEHNRLYWYRQTLGQGPEFLTYFQNEAQLEKSRLLSDRFSAERPKGSFSTLEIQRTEQGDSAMYLCASSQAVLAKNIQYFGAGTRLSVL.

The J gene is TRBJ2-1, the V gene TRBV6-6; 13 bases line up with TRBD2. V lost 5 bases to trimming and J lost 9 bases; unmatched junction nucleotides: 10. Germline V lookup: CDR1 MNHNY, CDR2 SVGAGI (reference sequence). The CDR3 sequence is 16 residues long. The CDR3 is CASSLTTSGGAVEQFF. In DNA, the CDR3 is TGTGCCAGCAGTCTAACTACTAGCGGGGGGGCGGTTGAGCAGTTCTTC.

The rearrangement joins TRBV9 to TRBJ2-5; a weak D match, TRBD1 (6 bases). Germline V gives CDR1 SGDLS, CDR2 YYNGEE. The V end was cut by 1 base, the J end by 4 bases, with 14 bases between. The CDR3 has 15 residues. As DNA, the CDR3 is TGTGCCAGCAGCGTATTGGGAACCAGGGGAGAGACCCAGTACTTC. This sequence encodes CASSVLGTRGETQYF.

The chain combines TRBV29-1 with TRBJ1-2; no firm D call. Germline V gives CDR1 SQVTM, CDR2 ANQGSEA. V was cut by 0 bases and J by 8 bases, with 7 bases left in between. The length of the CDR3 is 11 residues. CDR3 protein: CSVEDLGGYTF. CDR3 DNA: TGCAGCGTTGAAGATCTAGGGGGCTACACCTTC.

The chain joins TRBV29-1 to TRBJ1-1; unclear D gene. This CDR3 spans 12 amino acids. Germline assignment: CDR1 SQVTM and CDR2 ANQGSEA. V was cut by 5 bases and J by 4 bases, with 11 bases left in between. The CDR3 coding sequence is TGCAGCGTTAAAGGGTGGGTCACTGAAGCTTTCTTT. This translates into CSVKGWVTEAFF.